Listed below are T cell receptor beta chains from one sample, sequenced in a study of blood T cell repertoires in COVID-19. Assay: immunoSEQ multiplex PCR; the TCRdb copy retains only in-frame clones and omits some. The table lists 450,000 or so clones, around 90% of them singletons, with roughly 0.84% in the top ten. The sample taken for sequencing was peripheral blood. All receptors derive from a man in his late teens or twenties with COVID-19, enrolled during active disease. Each CDR3 is given with its conserved first and last residue.

v_call: TRBV5-6; j_call: TRBJ2-5; cdr3_aa: CASSLFGSRGQETQYF
v_call: TRBV7-8; j_call: TRBJ2-1; cdr3_aa: CASSRSGRVSYNEQFF
v_call: TRBV27; j_call: TRBJ2-1; cdr3_aa: CASSYGGRVGEQFF
v_call: TRBV27; j_call: TRBJ1-5; cdr3_aa: CASRPRDRGYQPQHF
v_call: TRBV11-3; j_call: TRBJ1-2; cdr3_aa: CASSLRTGGLLNYGYTF
v_call: TRBV18; j_call: TRBJ2-5; cdr3_aa: CASSPPRGLKTQYF
v_call: TRBV7-9; j_call: TRBJ1-2; cdr3_aa: CASSLLESAATNYGYTF
v_call: TRBV3-1/TRBV3-2; j_call: TRBJ1-2; cdr3_aa: CASSQQGTNYGYTF
v_call: TRBV7-8; j_call: TRBJ2-1; cdr3_aa: CASSQGGYNEQFF
v_call: TRBV4-1; j_call: TRBJ2-1; cdr3_aa: CASSSHPLAGGANEQFF
v_call: TRBV10-2; j_call: TRBJ1-1; cdr3_aa: CASNPQGAMNTEAFF
v_call: TRBV3-1/TRBV3-2; j_call: TRBJ2-4; cdr3_aa: CASSQDSGGIQYF
v_call: TRBV5-4; j_call: TRBJ2-7; cdr3_aa: CASSLTGTRYEQYF
v_call: TRBV28; j_call: TRBJ2-2; cdr3_aa: CASTFQGGPGELFF
v_call: TRBV18; j_call: TRBJ2-1; cdr3_aa: CASCASQGAGYEQFF
v_call: TRBV19; j_call: TRBJ2-1; cdr3_aa: CASSISLEVEQFF
v_call: TRBV11-1; j_call: TRBJ2-3; cdr3_aa: CASSLAPGLSSDTQYF
v_call: TRBV13; j_call: TRBJ2-1; cdr3_aa: CASSLSSWNEQFF